This entry lists 30 T cell receptor beta chains sequenced from one sample in a study of T-cell reconstitution after alpha-beta-depleted transplantation in children listed by TCRdb under 2016. The library relied on PCR. The sequencing machine was an Illumina HiSeq 2500. TCR libraries were prepared with molecular barcoding, using unique molecular identifiers to normalize TCRbeta repertoire quantification. TCRdb handled the public reads itself, with Q25 trimming in fastp and clone calling in MiXCR, and kept productive beta chains. Each CDR3 protein gets just one entry, which takes the most common genes and DNA from the rows behind it. The sample table lists 150,000 to 200,000 distinct CDR3 sequences, roughly 15% of them with a count of one. The leading ten clones occupy roughly 13% of the sample. The starting material was PBMCs from the stem cell graft donor, obtained from the stem cell graft. The source of these receptors is a human donor who donated a stem cell graft to a child with acute lymphoblastic leukemia.

This clonotype was counted between two and nine times. The chain carries TRBV20-1 and TRBJ2-1; 13 nucleotides agree with TRBD2. V shed 5 bases, J shed 7 bases, and the junction held 14 bases outside the gene matches. CDR1 is DFQATT, CDR2 SNEGSKA, per germline (reference sequence). The CDR3 is 17 residues long. CDR3 in amino acids: CSAVRLAGGQVRNEQFF. CDR3 sequence (DNA): TGCAGTGCTGTGCGACTAGCGGGAGGACAAGTGAGGAATGAGCAGTTCTTC.

In this sample, this clonotype turned up many times. V is TRBV25-1 and J is TRBJ2-7, with 9 bases identical to TRBD1. With 8 bases clipped from V and 2 bases from J, the junction kept 7 bases outside the gene matches. The germline V gene encodes CDR1 MGHDK and CDR2 SYGVNS. This CDR3 region has 14 residues. The CDR3 DNA reads TGTGCCAGCGGGGGGGACAGGGACACCTACGAGCAGTACTTC. This encodes CASGGDRDTYEQYF.

In its sample, this clonotype was seen many times. V usage is TRBV20-1 and J usage is TRBJ2-1; D remains ambiguous. Looked up from germline, CDR1 is DFQATT and CDR2 is SNEGSKA (reference sequence). V lost 2 bases, J lost 8 bases, and 16 bases lay in between. The CDR3 has 14 amino acids. The CDR3 loop is CSARPQPSTHEQFF. CDR3 DNA: TGCAGTGCTAGACCCCAGCCTAGTACCCATGAGCAGTTCTTC.

This clonotype was counted only a few times. The chain is built from TRBV5-1 and TRBJ2-5; 7 bases map to TRBD1. Germline V gene lookup returns CDR1 SGHRS and CDR2 YFSETQ. The CDR3 sequence is 14 residues long. Trimming removed 1 base from V and 4 bases from J; junction bases left unmatched: 4. DNA of the CDR3: TGCGCCAGCAGCTTGTTACAGGGGTCAGAGACCCAGTACTTC. Protein sequence: CASSLLQGSETQYF.

CDR3 DNA sequence: TGCGCCAGCACCTCGACGTCCTACAATGAGCAGTTCTTC. Residues: CASTSTSYNEQFF. The rearrangement uses TRBV5-1 and TRBJ2-1; D is uncertain. Germline V gives CDR1 SGHRS, CDR2 YFSETQ. V was pared by 6 bases and J by 1 base, with 8 bases between. The CDR3 length is 13 residues.

This clonotype appeared a few times. The V and J genes are TRBV12-3 or TRBV12-4 and TRBJ2-7; tentative D call: TRBD2 (6 bases). CDR3 size: 14 residues. Trimming left V 6 bases short and J 0 bases short, with 12 bases between. CDR3 bases: TGTGCCAGCAGCCCGCGCGGGATCTCCTACGAGCAGTACTTC. Its translation: CASSPRGISYEQYF.

This clonotype came up many times. V usage is TRBV20-1 and J usage is TRBJ2-7, with TRBD2 matching 9 bases. CDR1 and CDR2 from the germline V gene are DFQATT and SNEGSKA (reference sequence). After removal of 5 bases from V and 5 bases from J, the junction contained 1 base not matched to a gene. The CDR3 runs 11 residues. CDR3 sequence: CSAGLANEQYF. CDR3 in DNA: TGCAGTGCTGGACTAGCGAACGAGCAGTACTTC.

Many counts were recorded for this clonotype. The chain recombines TRBV20-1 with TRBJ2-7; TRBD1 aligns across 7 bases. Germline CDR1 DFQATT, CDR2 SNEGSKA (reference sequence). V trimming: 0 bases; J trimming: 2 bases; junction bases outside the gene matches: 7. The CDR3 extends over 15 amino acids. This chain's CDR3 is CSARDRRQGPYEQYF. The CDR3 bases are TGCAGTGCTAGAGATCGGAGACAGGGCCCCTACGAGCAGTACTTC.

The J gene is TRBJ2-1, the V gene TRBV20-1; D is unclear. From germline, CDR1 is DFQATT and CDR2 SNEGSKA (reference sequence). The CDR3 covers 13 residues. V lost 1 base and J 9 bases, leaving 13 bases between the germline ends. CDR3 region: CSARVLDSGEQFF. Here the CDR3 DNA reads TGCAGTGCTAGAGTTTTGGATTCGGGTGAGCAGTTCTTC.

This clonotype has at least ten counts. The chain combines TRBV5-1 with TRBJ2-2, with 8 bases matching TRBD1. This CDR3 is built from 16 residues. J was trimmed by 3 bases and V by 0 bases; bases with no gene match: 4. The germline V gene encodes CDR1 SGHRS and CDR2 YFSETQ. The CDR3 sequence: CASSLAPGGDTGELFF. As DNA, the CDR3 is TGCGCCAGCAGCTTGGCTCCAGGGGGCGACACCGGGGAGCTGTTTTTT.

There are many counts of this clonotype. The gene calls are TRBV27 and TRBJ2-7; 10 bases fit TRBD2. V lost 2 bases, J lost 2 bases, and 3 bases stayed unmatched. This CDR3 comprises 15 residues. Germline CDR1 MNHEY, CDR2 SMNVEV (reference sequence). Here the CDR3 DNA reads TGTGCCAGCAGTTTACGGACTAGCGGACCCTACGAGCAGTACTTC. It translates to CASSLRTSGPYEQYF.

This clonotype was counted at least ten times. The chain recombines TRBV20-1 with TRBJ1-1; possible D gene TRBD1, 5 bases. CDR1 is DFQATT and CDR2 is SNEGSKA in the germline V gene (reference sequence). The CDR3 extends over 16 amino acids. The ends were cut back, 4 bases at V and 1 base at J, with 19 bases in the middle. CDR3 amino acids: CSAIPSRGRGNTEAFF. The CDR3 DNA reads TGCAGTGCTATCCCCTCCCGGGGGAGGGGGAACACTGAAGCTTTCTTT.

This clonotype was seen many times. CDR3 DNA sequence: TGCAGTGCTAATCGGTTTGAAAAACTGTTTTTT. The encoded protein is CSANRFEKLFF. The V gene is TRBV20-1, the J gene TRBJ1-4; D gene ambiguous. This CDR3 has 11 amino acids. Trimming cost V 4 bases and J 7 bases, with 7 bases left between them. The V gene's germline CDR1 is DFQATT and CDR2 SNEGSKA (reference sequence).

This clonotype was found many times. The chain joins TRBV7-2 to TRBJ1-3, with no clear D. In germline, CDR1 is SGHTA, CDR2 FQGNSA. Trimming stripped 5 bases from V and 4 bases from J, with 9 bases between. This CDR3 is 13 amino acids long. The CDR3 spells CASSQVSGNTIYF. The DNA of the CDR3 is TGTGCCAGCAGCCAAGTATCCGGAAACACCATATATTTT.

There are many counts of this clonotype. The chain carries TRBV5-1 and TRBJ1-3; D may be TRBD1 (5 bases). Germline CDR1 reads SGHRS; CDR2 reads YFSETQ. V lost 1 base, J lost 0 bases, and 8 bases lay in between. The CDR3 consists of 15 residues. Here the CDR3 reads CASSLTGASGNTIYF. The DNA of the CDR3 is TGCGCCAGCAGCTTGACAGGAGCCTCTGGAAACACCATATATTTT.

V usage is TRBV7-9 and J usage is TRBJ2-3, with D possibly TRBD2 on 6 matching bases. Germline lookup yields CDR1 SEHNR and CDR2 FQNEAQ (reference sequence). Trimming removed 6 bases from V and 5 bases from J, with 21 bases in between. The CDR3 has 16 amino acids. The CDR3 DNA follows: TGTGCCAGCAGGACGAATTGGCGGGACCAGGGAGATACGCAGTATTTT. It is translated as CASRTNWRDQGDTQYF.

A few counts support this clonotype. The V and J genes are TRBV19 and TRBJ2-6; the D is unclear. The CDR3 sequence is 15 residues long. Trimming took 0 bases from V and 4 from J, leaving 7 bases between them. Germline CDR1 is LNHDA and CDR2 is SQIVND (reference sequence). CDR3 DNA sequence: TGTGCCAGTAGTATAGAAGAGTCCGGGGCCAACGTCCTGACTTTC. It specifies CASSIEESGANVLTF.

This clonotype was picked up many times. This chain uses TRBV5-1 with TRBJ2-1; possibly TRBD1 for D (6 bases). This CDR3 spans 16 amino acids. V lost 0 bases, J lost 0 bases, and 10 bases lay in between. Per the germline V gene, CDR1 is SGHRS and CDR2 is YFSETQ. The CDR3 nucleotides read TGCGCCAGCAGCTTGGCTGGGACAACCTCCTACAATGAGCAGTTCTTC. Protein product: CASSLAGTTSYNEQFF.

This clonotype was observed many times. This chain connects TRBV5-1 to TRBJ2-5, with D perhaps matching TRBD1 or TRBD2 (5 bases each). V was cut by 3 bases and J by 5 bases, with 17 bases left in between. Germline loops: CDR1 SGHRS, CDR2 YFSETQ. The CDR3 extends over 15 amino acids. CDR3 region: CASSWPQGVGETQYF. DNA for the CDR3: TGCGCCAGCAGCTGGCCCCAGGGAGTCGGGGAGACCCAGTACTTC.

This clonotype has a count of ten or more. The genes are TRBV7-9 and TRBJ1-1; D is unresolved. Germline assignment: CDR1 SEHNR and CDR2 FQNEAQ (reference sequence). The CDR3 extends over 13 amino acids. Trimming took 7 bases from V and 2 from J, leaving 11 bases between them. CDR3 in amino acids: CASTVTENTEAFF. CDR3 in DNA: TGTGCCAGCACCGTAACCGAAAACACTGAAGCTTTCTTT.

This clonotype appeared many times. V usage is TRBV29-1 and J usage is TRBJ1-1; D not certain. Germline V gene lookup returns CDR1 SQVTM and CDR2 ANQGSEA. This CDR3 contains 12 residues. Trimming left V 4 bases short and J 1 base short, with 7 bases between. The CDR3 nucleotides are TGCAGCGTTGCAACACCGAACACTGAAGCTTTCTTT. Its translation: CSVATPNTEAFF.

The gene calls are TRBV7-9 and TRBJ1-2, with D unclear. This CDR3 is built from 14 residues. The V and J ends lost 3 bases and 1 base respectively, with 9 bases between them. Germline CDR1 and CDR2: SEHNR and FQNEAQ (reference sequence). CDR3 protein: CASSFLASNYGYTF. The CDR3 region has the DNA TGTGCCAGCAGCTTTCTGGCCAGTAACTATGGCTACACCTTC.

This clonotype was counted between two and nine times. This chain joins TRBV5-1 and TRBJ2-7, with D possibly being TRBD2 (7 bases). Trimming took 4 bases from V and 4 from J, leaving 18 bases between them. Germline values: CDR1 SGHRS, CDR2 YFSETQ. This CDR3 contains 15 residues. The CDR3 loop reads CASSPEGGATYEQYF. CDR3 coding DNA: TGCGCCAGCAGCCCGGAGGGGGGGGCAACGTACGAGCAGTACTTC.

This clonotype occurred many times. The chain employs TRBV5-1 and TRBJ2-1; 7 bases are a match to TRBD2. Germline trimming cut 3 bases from V and 8 bases from J; bases unmatched to any gene: 11. The CDR3 runs to 15 residues. From germline, CDR1 is SGHRS and CDR2 YFSETQ. The CDR3 bases are TGCGCCAGCAGCTCGCTCGCGGGAGTGGCGTATGAGCAGTTCTTC. This translates into CASSSLAGVAYEQFF. Drawing the rest from reference TRBV5-1 and TRBJ2-1, the complete variable domain is KAGVTQTPRYLIKTRGQQVTLSCSPISGHRSVSWYQQTPGQGLQFLFEYFSETQRNKGNFPGRFSGRQFSNSRSEMNVSTLELGDSALYLCASSSLAGVAYEQFFGPGTRLTVL.

The chain links TRBV19 to TRBJ2-2, with TRBD1 matching over 8 bases. J gave up 4 bases and V 4 bases, and 5 bases lay outside the gene matches. Germline CDR1 and CDR2: LNHDA and SQIVND (reference sequence). This CDR3 is built from 15 residues. CDR3 sequence (DNA): TGTGCCAGTAGTAGGGACAGGTCGAGCACCGGGGAGCTGTTTTTT. This sequence encodes CASSRDRSSTGELFF.

This clonotype was picked up many times. The rearrangement uses TRBV4-1 and TRBJ2-1; 14 bases map to TRBD2. CDR1 is MGHRA, CDR2 YSYEKL, per germline. This CDR3 region has 16 residues. J lost 7 bases, V lost 4 bases, and 6 bases had no gene match. CDR3 sequence: CASSLRTSGRINEQFF. As DNA, the CDR3 is TGCGCCAGCAGCCTTAGGACTAGCGGGAGGATAAATGAGCAGTTCTTC.

This clonotype appeared many times. The CDR3 spells CASSQVKGAGFIGEQFF. CDR3 nucleotide sequence: TGCGCCAGCAGCCAAGTTAAAGGGGCAGGTTTTATCGGGGAGCAGTTCTTC. This sequence joins TRBV4-1 and TRBJ2-1, with D tentatively TRBD1 (5 bases). Looked up from germline, CDR1 is MGHRA and CDR2 is YSYEKL. V shed 1 base and J shed 10 bases, with 23 bases lying between them. This CDR3 has 17 amino acids.

This clonotype was observed many times. The chain carries TRBV5-1 and TRBJ1-1; 10 positions match TRBD1. CDR1 and CDR2 (germline): SGHRS, YFSETQ. The CDR3 sequence is 15 residues long. V trimming: 3 bases; J trimming: 5 bases; junction bases outside the gene matches: 7. CDR3 protein: CASSWDRGDRTEAFF. CDR3 coding DNA: TGCGCCAGCAGCTGGGACAGGGGTGACCGAACTGAAGCTTTCTTT.

This clonotype was recorded at least ten times. The chain links TRBV12-3 or TRBV12-4 to TRBJ2-7; D may be TRBD1 (6 bases). Trimming took off 4 bases at V and 5 bases at J, with 9 bases between the two ends. This CDR3 contains 12 residues. This chain's CDR3 is CASSSGVNEQYF. CDR3 nucleotides: TGTGCCAGCAGTTCAGGGGTTAACGAGCAGTACTTC.

This clonotype was recorded many times. This chain joins TRBV6-5 and TRBJ2-3; 8 nucleotides match TRBD2. Germline trimming cut 2 bases from V and 0 bases from J; bases unmatched to any gene: 4. The CDR3 length is 16 residues. Per the germline V gene, CDR1 is MNHEY and CDR2 is SVGAGI. The CDR3 is CASSYGSSGSTDTQYF. CDR3 nucleotide sequence: TGTGCCAGCAGTTACGGGTCTAGCGGGAGCACAGATACGCAGTATTTT.